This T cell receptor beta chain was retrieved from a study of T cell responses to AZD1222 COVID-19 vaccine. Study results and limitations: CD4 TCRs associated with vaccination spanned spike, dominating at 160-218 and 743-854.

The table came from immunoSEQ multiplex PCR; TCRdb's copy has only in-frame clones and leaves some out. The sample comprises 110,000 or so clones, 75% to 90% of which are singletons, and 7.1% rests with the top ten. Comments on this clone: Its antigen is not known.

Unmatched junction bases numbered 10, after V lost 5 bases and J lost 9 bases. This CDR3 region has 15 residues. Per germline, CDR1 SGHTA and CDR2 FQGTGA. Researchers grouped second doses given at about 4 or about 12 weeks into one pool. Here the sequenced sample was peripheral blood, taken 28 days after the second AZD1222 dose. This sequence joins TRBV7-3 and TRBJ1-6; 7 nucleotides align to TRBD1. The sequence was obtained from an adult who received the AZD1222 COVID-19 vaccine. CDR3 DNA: TGTGCCAGCAGCGAGGGGGCCTACCAGGGTTCACCCCTCCACTTT. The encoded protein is CASSEGAYQGSPLHF.